Listed below are T cell receptor beta chains from one sample, sequenced in a study of shared clonotypes between healthy human individuals. Assay: immunoSEQ multiplex PCR; the TCRdb copy retains only in-frame clones and omits some. Found here are around 2.5 million clones, approximately 94% of them singletons; the top ten hold around 0.4%. The sample was naive CD4+ T cells from PBMCs. Receptor source: a man between 18 and 35 years old in good health. Some clones in this sample may be carry-over from other donors' samples. The conserved cysteine and the conserved F or W are not part of the CDR3 here. A D gene is named only where the DNA matches it firmly.

CDR3 length	D gene	V gene	CDR3 protein
12	TRBD1	TRBV5-6	ASTRDRANYGYT
11	.	TRBV29-1	SVGPNGGNTIY
13	.	TRBV27	ASSPGRAINEKLF
13	TRBD1	TRBV7-2	ASSYRQGGYNEQF
13	TRBD1	TRBV4-2	ASSHPDRGRNEQF
13	TRBD1	TRBV6-5	ASSRLDRLNTEAF
12	TRBD1	TRBV6-5	ASRAGTGTYGYT
12	.	TRBV27	AAPTRGGAYEQY
14	.	TRBV28	ASSQVGPYSNQPQH
14	TRBD1	TRBV2	ASSGRTGGTLGGYT